The TCR beta chain under discussion was sequenced for a study of T cells in Graves' hyperthyroidism and ophthalmopathy. TCR beta CDR3 region amplification was performed from RNA transcripts. RT-PCR in the first round (using the HTBI primer set) targeted the TCR CDR3. TCRdb itself ran the multiplex PCR reads through MiXCR, one entry per CDR3 protein. This table holds just under 750,000 distinct CDR3 sequences, 35% found once. This clonotype has a single count. The receptor's source is a woman in her thirties or forties with Graves' hyperthyroidism. The sequenced sample was blood.

The CDR3 region is CASSAGQGALNTEAFF. The DNA of the CDR3 is TGCGCCAGCAGTGCCGGACAGGGGGCTTTGAACACTGAAGCTTTCTTT. This chain links TRBV10-1 with TRBJ1-1, with 11 positions matching TRBD1. The CDR3 has 16 amino acids. V lost 4 bases to trimming and J lost 0 bases; unmatched junction nucleotides: 4. Germline V CDR1 and CDR2: WNHNN, SYGVQD (reference sequence).